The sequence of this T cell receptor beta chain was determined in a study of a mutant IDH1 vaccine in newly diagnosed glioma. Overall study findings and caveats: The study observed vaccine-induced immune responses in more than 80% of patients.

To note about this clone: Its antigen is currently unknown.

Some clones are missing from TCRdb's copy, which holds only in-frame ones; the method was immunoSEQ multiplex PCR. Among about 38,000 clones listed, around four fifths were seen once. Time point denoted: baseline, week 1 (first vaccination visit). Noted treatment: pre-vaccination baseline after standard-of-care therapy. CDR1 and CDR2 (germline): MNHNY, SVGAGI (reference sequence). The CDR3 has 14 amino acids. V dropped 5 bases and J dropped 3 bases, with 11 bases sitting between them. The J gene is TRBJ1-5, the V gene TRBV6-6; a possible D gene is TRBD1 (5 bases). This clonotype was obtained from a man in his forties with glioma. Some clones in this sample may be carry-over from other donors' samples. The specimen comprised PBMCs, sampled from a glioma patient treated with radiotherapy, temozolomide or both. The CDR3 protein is CASSPGTYNQPQHF. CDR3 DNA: TGTGCCAGCAGTCCCGGGACCTACAATCAGCCCCAGCATTTT.